This T cell receptor beta chain was profiled in a study of blood T cell repertoires in COVID-19. Looking at the study overall: Whether acute or convalescent, the COVID-19 samples came from the United States, Italy and Spain. T cells, B-cell-depleted T cells, or PBMCs provided the cDNA or gDNA that served as material.

Methods used by the authors: The authors estimated nucleated cell counts from reference gene primer amplification. Assay: immunoSEQ multiplex PCR; the TCRdb copy retains only in-frame clones and omits some. The D gene and trimming were derived from the DNA, and the V and J assignments and clone size from that table. The sample records approximately 270,000 clones, nearly 90% being singletons. From germline, CDR1 is LNHDA and CDR2 SQIVND (reference sequence). Trimming pared 3 bases from V and 7 bases from J, leaving 10 bases between. The length of the CDR3 is 13 residues. Recovery meant two consecutive negative NP/OP PCR tests, professional clearance, or resolved symptoms.

The sample consisted of PBMCs or T cells enriched from blood (not recorded which). The TCR comes from a woman between 55 and 75 years old who had recovered from COVID-19. The rearrangement uses TRBV19 and TRBJ1-5; no reliable D call. The CDR3 DNA is TGTGCCAGTAGTATCCAACCGGAGCAGCCCCAGCATTTT. It encodes CASSIQPEQPQHF.